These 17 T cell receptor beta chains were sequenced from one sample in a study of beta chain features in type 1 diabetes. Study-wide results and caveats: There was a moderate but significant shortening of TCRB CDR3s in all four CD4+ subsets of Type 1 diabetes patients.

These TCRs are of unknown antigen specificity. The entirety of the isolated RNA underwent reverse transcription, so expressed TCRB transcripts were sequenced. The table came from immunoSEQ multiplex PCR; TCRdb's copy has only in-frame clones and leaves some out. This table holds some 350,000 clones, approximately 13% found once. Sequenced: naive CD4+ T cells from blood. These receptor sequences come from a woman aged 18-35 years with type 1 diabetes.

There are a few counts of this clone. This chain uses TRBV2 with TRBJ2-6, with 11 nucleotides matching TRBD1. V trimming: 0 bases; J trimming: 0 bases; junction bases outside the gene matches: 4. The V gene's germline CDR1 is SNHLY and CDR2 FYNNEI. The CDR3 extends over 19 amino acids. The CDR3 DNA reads TGTGCCAGCAGTGAAGCACAAGGACAGGGGGCCTCTGGGGCCAACGTCCTGACTTTC. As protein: CASSEAQGQGASGANVLTF.

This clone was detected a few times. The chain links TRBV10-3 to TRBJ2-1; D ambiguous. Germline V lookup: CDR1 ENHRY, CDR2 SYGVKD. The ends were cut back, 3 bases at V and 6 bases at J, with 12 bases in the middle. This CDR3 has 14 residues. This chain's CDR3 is CAISDFGSPNEQFF. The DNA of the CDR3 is TGTGCCATCAGTGATTTCGGGTCCCCCAATGAGCAGTTCTTC.

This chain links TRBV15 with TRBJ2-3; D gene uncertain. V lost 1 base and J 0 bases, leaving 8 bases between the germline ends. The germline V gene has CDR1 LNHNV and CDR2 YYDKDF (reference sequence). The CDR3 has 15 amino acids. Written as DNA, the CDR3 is TGTGCCACCAGCAGAGGTTCAGTCAGCACAGATACGCAGTATTTT. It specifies CATSRGSVSTDTQYF.

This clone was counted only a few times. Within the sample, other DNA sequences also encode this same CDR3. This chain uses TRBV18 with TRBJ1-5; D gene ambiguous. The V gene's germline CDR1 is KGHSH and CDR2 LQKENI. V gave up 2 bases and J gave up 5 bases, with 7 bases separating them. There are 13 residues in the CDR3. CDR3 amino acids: CASSPSEDQPQHF. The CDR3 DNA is TGTGCCAGCTCACCATCAGAGGATCAGCCCCAGCATTTT.

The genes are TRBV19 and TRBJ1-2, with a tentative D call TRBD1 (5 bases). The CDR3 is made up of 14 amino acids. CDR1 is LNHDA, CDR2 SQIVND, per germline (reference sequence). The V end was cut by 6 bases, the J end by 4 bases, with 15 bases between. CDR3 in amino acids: CASSQDSNFYGYTF. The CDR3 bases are TGTGCCAGTAGCCAAGACAGCAACTTCTATGGCTACACCTTC.

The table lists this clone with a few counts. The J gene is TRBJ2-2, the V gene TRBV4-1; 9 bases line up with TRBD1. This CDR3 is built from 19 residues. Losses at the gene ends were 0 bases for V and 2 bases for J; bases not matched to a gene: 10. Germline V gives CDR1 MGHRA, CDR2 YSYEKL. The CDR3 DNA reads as TGCGCCAGCAGCCAAGACTTTGAACCGGGACAGGGAAACACCGGGGAGCTGTTTTTT. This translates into CASSQDFEPGQGNTGELFF.

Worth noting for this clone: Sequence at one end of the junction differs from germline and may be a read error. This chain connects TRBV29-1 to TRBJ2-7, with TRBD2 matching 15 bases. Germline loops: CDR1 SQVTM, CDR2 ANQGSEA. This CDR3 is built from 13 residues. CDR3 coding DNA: TGCAGCGCTCGGACTAGCGGGAGGGCCGAGGAGTACTTC. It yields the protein CSARTSGRAEEYF.

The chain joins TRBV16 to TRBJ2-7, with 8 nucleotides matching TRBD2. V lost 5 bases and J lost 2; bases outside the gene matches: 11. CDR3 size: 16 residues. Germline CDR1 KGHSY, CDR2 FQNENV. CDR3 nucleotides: TGTGCCAGCAGCAAGACCGTAGCGGGACTACCCTACGAGCAGTACGTC. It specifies CASSKTVAGLPYEQYV.

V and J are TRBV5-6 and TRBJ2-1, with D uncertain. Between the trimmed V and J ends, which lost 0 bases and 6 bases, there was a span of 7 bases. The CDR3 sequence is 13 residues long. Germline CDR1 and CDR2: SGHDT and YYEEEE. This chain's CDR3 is CASSLAPGNEQFF. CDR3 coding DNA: TGTGCCAGCAGCTTGGCCCCCGGCAATGAGCAGTTCTTC. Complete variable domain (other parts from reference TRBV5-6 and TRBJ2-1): DAGVTQSPTHLIKTRGQQVTLRCSPKSGHDTVSWYQQALGQGPQFIFQYYEEEERQRGNFPDRFSGHQFPNYSSELNVNALLLGDSALYLCASSLAPGNEQFFGPGTRLTVL.

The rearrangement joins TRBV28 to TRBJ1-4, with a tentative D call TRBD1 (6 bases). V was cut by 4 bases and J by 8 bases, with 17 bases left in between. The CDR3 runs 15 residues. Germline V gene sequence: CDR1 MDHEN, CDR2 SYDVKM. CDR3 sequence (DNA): TGTGCCAGCAGTTCTCGGGGGGGCTTAAGCGAAAAACTGTTTTTT. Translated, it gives CASSSRGGLSEKLFF.

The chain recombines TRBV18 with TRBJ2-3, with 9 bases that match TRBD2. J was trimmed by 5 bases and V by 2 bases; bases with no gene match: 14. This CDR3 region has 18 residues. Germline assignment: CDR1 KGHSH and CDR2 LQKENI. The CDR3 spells CASSPKFSSGTLEDTQYF. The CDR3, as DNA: TGTGCCAGCTCACCAAAGTTCTCTAGCGGGACGTTGGAAGATACGCAGTATTTT.

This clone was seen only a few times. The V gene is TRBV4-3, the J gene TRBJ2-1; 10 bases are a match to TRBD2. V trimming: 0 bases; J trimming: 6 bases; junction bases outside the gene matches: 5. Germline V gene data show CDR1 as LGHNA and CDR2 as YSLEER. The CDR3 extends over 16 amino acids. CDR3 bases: TGCGCCAGCAGCCAAGAAGGGTGGACTAGCGGCAATGAGCAGTTCTTC. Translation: CASSQEGWTSGNEQFF.

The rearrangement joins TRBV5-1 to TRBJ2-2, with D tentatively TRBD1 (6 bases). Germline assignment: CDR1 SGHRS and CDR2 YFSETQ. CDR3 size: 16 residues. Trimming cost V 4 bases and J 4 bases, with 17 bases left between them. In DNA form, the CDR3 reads TGCGCCAGCAGCGAGGGACAAGGGTTGGTCACCGGGGAGCTGTTTTTT. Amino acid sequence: CASSEGQGLVTGELFF.

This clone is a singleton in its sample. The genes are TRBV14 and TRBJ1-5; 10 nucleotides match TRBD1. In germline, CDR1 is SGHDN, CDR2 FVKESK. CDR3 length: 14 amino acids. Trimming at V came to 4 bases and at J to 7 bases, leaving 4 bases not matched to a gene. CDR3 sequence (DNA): TGTGCCAGCAGCCCGGGACAGGGGACACAGCCCCAGCATTTT. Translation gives CASSPGQGTQPQHF.

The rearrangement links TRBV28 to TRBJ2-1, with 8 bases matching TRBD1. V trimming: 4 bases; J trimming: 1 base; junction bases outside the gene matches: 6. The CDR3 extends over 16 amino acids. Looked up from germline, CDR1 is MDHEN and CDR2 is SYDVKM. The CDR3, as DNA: TGTGCCAGCAGTTCCGCAGGGGGCGAATCCTACAATGAGCAGTTCTTC. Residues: CASSSAGGESYNEQFF.

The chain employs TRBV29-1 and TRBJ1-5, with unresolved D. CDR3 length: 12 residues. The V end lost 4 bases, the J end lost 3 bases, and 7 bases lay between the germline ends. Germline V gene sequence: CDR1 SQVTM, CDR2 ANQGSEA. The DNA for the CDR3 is TGCAGCGTTGCGCAGAACAATCAGCCCCAGCATTTT. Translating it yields CSVAQNNQPQHF.

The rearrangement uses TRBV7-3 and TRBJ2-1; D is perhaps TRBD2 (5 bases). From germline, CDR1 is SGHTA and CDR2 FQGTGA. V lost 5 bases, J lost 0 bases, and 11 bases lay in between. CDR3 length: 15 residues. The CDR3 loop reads CASSPSPSSYNEQFF. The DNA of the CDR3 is TGTGCCAGCAGCCCTAGCCCCAGCTCCTACAATGAGCAGTTCTTC.